These 5 T cell receptor beta chains were all obtained from the same sample, sequenced in a study of T cell responses to AZD1222 COVID-19 vaccine. Measured with immunoSEQ multiplex PCR; TCRdb has only the in-frame clones, and not every one. The sample has 95,000 to 100,000 clones, more than 85% seen once; the top ten hold approximately 15%. The sample consisted of peripheral blood, taken on day 0 of AZD1222 vaccination. The receptors here all came from an adult in good health.

The CDR3 sequence is CASSYSALPSYNEQFF. The CDR3 bases are TGTGCCAGCAGTTACTCGGCACTCCCCTCCTACAATGAGCAGTTCTTC. This chain links TRBV6-5 with TRBJ2-1; no firm D call. V was cut by 0 bases and J by 0 bases, with 9 bases left in between. From germline, CDR1 is MNHEY and CDR2 SVGAGI. The CDR3 loop spans 16 amino acids.

The V and J genes are TRBV6-5 and TRBJ1-2, with D possibly being TRBD1 (5 bases). Germline V gene data show CDR1 as MNHEY and CDR2 as SVGAGI. Deletions cut 0 bases from V and 4 bases from J, with 15 bases between. There are 16 residues in the CDR3. As DNA, the CDR3 is TGTGCCAGCAGTTACTCTCTGTCAGGGAGTGTCTATGGCTACACCTTC. This translates into CASSYSLSGSVYGYTF.

V usage is TRBV18 and J usage is TRBJ1-5; possibly TRBD1 for D (5 bases). Germline-derived CDR1 and CDR2 are KGHSH and LQKENI. The CDR3 runs to 17 residues. V was pared by 4 bases and J by 2 bases, with 18 bases between. The CDR3 is CASSLRLTVSGNQPQHF. As DNA, the CDR3 is TGTGCCAGCTCACTGAGATTGACAGTCTCCGGCAATCAGCCCCAGCATTTT.

This chain joins TRBV19 and TRBJ2-2; 7 bases are shared with TRBD1. The CDR3 is 14 residues long. CDR1 is LNHDA and CDR2 is SQIVND in the germline V gene (reference sequence). The V gene end was trimmed by 8 bases and the J gene end by 5 bases; junction bases not matched to a gene: 8. The CDR3 nucleotides are TGTGCCAGTGCTGACAGGGCCCGGACCGGGGAGCTGTTTTTT. It codes for CASADRARTGELFF.

This rearrangement joins TRBV27 to TRBJ2-7; D is perhaps TRBD1 or TRBD2 (5 bases each). CDR1 is MNHEY and CDR2 is SMNVEV in the germline V gene (reference sequence). Trimming pared 4 bases from V and 1 base from J, leaving 14 bases between. The CDR3 length is 15 residues. The CDR3 DNA follows: TGTGCCAGCAGTTATTATGTCGGGGCTTCCTACGAGCAGTACTTC. Its translation is CASSYYVGASYEQYF.